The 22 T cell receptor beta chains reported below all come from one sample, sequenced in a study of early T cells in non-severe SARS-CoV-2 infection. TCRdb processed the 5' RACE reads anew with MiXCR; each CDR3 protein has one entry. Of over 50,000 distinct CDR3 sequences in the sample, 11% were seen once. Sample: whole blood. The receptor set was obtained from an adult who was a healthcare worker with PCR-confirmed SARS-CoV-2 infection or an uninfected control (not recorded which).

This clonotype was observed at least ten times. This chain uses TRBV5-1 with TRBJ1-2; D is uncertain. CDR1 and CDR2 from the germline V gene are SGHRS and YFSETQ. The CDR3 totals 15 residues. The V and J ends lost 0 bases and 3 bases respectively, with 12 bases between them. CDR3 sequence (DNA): TGCGCCAGCAGCTTGGTACCAGGAACCGACTATGGCTACACCTTC. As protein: CASSLVPGTDYGYTF.

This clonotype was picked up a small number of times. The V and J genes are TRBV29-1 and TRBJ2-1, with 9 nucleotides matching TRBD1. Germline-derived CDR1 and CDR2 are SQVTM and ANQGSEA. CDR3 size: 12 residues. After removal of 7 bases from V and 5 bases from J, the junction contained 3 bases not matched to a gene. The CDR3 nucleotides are TGCAGCGGACAGGGGGTTAACAATGAGCAGTTCTTC. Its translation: CSGQGVNNEQFF.

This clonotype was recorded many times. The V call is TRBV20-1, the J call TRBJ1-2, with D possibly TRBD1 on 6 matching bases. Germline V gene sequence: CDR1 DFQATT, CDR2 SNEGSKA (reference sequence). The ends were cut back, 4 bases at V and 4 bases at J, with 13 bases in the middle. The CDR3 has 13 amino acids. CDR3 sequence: CSATRQAGYGYTF. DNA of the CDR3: TGCAGTGCTACTCGACAGGCAGGCTATGGCTACACCTTC.

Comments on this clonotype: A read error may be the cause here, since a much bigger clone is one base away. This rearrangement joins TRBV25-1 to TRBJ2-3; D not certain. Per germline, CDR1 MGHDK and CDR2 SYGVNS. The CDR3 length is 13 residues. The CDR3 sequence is CAGSEPLTDTQYF. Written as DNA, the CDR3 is TGTGCCGGCAGTGAGCCGCTGACAGATACGCAGTATTTT.

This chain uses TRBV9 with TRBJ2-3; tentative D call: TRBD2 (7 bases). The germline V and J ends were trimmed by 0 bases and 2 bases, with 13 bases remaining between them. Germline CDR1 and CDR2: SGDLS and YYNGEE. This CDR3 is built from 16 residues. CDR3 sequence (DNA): TGTGCCAGCAGCGTAGAGGCGGGGGCCATCACAGATACGCAGTATTTT. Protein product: CASSVEAGAITDTQYF.

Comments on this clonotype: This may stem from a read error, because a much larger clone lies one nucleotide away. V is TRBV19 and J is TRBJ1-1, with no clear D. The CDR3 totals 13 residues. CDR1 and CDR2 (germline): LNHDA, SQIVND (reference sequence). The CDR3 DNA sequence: TGTACCAGTAGGGAGGCAATCGGCACTGAAGCTTTCTTT. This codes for CTSREAIGTEAFF.

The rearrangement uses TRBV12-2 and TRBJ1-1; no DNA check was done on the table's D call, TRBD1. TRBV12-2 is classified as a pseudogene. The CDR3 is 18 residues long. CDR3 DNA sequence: TGTGCAAGTCGCTTTCGCTCCGGGACGATTCTGAGCAACACTGAAGCTTTCTTT. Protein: CASRFRSGTILSNTEAFF.

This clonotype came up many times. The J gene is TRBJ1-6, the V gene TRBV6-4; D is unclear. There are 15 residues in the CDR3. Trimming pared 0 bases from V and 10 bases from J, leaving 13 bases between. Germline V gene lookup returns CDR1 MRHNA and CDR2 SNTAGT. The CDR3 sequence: CASSDSAGLGSPLHF. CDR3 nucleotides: TGTGCCAGCAGTGACTCGGCAGGATTAGGATCACCCCTCCACTTT.

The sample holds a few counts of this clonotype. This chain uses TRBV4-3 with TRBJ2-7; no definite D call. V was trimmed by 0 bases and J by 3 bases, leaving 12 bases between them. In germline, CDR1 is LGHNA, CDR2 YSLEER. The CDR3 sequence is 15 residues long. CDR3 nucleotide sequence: TGCGCCAGCAGCCAAGATGTAGCATCCGACTACGAGCAGTACTTC. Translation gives CASSQDVASDYEQYF.

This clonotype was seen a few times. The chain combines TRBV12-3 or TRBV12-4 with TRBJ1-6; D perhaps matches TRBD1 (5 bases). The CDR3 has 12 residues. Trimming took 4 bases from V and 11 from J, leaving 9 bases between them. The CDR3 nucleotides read TGTGCCAGCAGTTCGGGACTGGCACCCCTCCACTTT. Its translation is CASSSGLAPLHF.

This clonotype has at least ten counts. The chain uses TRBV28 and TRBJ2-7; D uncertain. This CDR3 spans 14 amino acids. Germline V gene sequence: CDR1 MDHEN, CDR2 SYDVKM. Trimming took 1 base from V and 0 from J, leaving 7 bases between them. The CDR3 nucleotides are TGTGCCAGCAGTTTATTAGGCAACTCCTACGAGCAGTACTTC. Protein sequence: CASSLLGNSYEQYF. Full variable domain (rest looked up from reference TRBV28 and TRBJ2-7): DVKVTQSSRYLVKRTGEKVFLECVQDMDHENMFWYRQDPGLGLRLIYFSYDVKMKEKGDIPEGYSVSREKKERFSLILESASTNQTSMYLCASSLLGNSYEQYFGPGTRLTVT.

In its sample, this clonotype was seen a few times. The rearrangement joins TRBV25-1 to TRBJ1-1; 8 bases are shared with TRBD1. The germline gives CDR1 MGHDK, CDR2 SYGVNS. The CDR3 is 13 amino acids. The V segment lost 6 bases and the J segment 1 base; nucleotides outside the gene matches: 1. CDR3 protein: CASRQGANTEAFF. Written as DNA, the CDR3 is TGTGCCAGCAGGCAGGGGGCGAACACTGAAGCTTTCTTT.

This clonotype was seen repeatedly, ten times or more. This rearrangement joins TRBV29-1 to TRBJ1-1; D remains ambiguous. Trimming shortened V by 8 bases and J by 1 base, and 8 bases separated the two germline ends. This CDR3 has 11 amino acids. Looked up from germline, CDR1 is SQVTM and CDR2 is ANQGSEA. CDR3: CSLPGNTEAFF. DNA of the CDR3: TGCAGCCTCCCTGGGAACACTGAAGCTTTCTTT.

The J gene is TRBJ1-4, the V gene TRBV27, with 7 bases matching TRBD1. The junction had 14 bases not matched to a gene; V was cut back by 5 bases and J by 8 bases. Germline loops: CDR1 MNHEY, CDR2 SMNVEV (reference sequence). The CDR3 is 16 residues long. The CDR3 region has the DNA TGTGCCAGCAGTGGCAATACACAGGGGCAGGTCGAAAAACTGTTTTTT. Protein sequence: CASSGNTQGQVEKLFF.

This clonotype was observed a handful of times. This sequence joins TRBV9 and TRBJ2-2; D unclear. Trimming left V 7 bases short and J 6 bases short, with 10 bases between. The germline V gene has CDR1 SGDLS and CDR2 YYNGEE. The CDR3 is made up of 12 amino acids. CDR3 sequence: CASGQLPGELFF. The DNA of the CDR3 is TGTGCCAGCGGTCAGCTTCCCGGGGAGCTGTTTTTT.

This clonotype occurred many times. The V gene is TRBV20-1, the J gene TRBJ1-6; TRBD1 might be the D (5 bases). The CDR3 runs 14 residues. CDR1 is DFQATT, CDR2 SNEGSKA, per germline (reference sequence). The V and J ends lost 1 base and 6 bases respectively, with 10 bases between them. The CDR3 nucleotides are TGCAGTGCTAGAGGGGGCATCGGTAATTCACCCCTCCACTTT. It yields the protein CSARGGIGNSPLHF.

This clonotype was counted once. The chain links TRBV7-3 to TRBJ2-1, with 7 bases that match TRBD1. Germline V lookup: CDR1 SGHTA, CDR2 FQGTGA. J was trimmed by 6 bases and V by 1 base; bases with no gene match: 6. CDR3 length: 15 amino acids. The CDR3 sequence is CASSLNAGQANEQFF. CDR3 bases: TGTGCCAGCAGCTTAAACGCCGGACAGGCCAATGAGCAGTTCTTC.

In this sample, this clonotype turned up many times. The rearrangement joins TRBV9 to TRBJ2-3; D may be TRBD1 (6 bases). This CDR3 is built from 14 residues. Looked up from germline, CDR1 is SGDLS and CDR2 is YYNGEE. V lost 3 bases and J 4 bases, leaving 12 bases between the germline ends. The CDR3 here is CASSEGDGADTQYF. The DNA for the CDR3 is TGTGCCAGCAGCGAGGGGGATGGGGCAGATACGCAGTATTTT.

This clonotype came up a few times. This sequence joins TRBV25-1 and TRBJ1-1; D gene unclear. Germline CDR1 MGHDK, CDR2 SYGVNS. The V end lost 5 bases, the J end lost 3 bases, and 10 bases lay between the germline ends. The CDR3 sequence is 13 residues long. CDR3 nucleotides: TGTGCCAGCAGTCCCCACCAGGACACTGAAGCTTTCTTT. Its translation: CASSPHQDTEAFF.

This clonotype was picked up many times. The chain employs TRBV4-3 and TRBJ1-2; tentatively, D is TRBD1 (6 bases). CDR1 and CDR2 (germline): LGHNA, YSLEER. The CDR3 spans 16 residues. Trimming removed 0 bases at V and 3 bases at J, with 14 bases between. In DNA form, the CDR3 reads TGCGCCAGCAGCCAAGATCGGGGGCAGCGGTACTATGGCTACACCTTC. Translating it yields CASSQDRGQRYYGYTF.

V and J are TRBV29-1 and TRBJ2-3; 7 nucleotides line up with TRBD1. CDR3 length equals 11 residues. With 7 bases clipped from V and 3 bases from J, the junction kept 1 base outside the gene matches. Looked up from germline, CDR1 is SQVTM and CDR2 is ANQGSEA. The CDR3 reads CSGDRTDTQYF. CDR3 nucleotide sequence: TGCAGCGGGGACAGAACAGATACGCAGTATTTT.

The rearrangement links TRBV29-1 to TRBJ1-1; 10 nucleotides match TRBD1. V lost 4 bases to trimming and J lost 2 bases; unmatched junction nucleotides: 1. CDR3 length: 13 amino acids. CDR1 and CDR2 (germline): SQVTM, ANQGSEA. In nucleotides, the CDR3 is TGCAGCGTTGGGGACAGGGGTAACACTGAAGCTTTCTTT. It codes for CSVGDRGNTEAFF.